The present entry profiles one TCR beta chain with its context. The CDR3 consists of 15 residues. Germline V lookup: CDR1 LNHDA, CDR2 SQIVND (reference sequence). Trimming took 7 bases from V and 1 from J, leaving 14 bases between them. The authors extracted RNA and reverse transcribed it into cDNA as the sequencing template. Clones were sequenced by immunoSEQ multiplex PCR, and TCRdb holds only the in-frame ones, with some missing. The sample has about 270,000 clones, over 45% seen once; the top ten hold 0.75% to 0.95%. The source of the sample is a study of CD8+ T cells in alopecia areata. The treatment here: oral pan-JAK inhibitor, 5-10 mg twice daily.

The origin of this receptor is a human donor with alopecia areata. This specimen was CD4+ T cells sorted from blood, taken at week 52, from a patient treated with tofacitinib. The V gene is TRBV19, the J gene TRBJ1-5; D uncertain. As DNA, the CDR3 is TGTGCCAGTACCACGGCACCCGGGAGCAATCAGCCCCAGCATTTT. This gives the protein CASTTAPGSNQPQHF.